A single sample is the source of the 10 T cell receptor beta chains below, sequenced in a study of cytomegalovirus exposure and HLA in healthy donors. The PCR had 60 Vbeta and 13 Jbeta primers. Assay: immunoSEQ multiplex PCR; the TCRdb copy retains only in-frame clones and omits some. The sample contains around 280,000 clones, roughly 90% of which appear only once. The sequenced sample consisted of PBMCs. All receptors come from a woman younger than 30 in good health and CMV-seronegative.

Comment on this clone: Other DNA sequences in the same sample also yield this CDR3. The CDR3 coding sequence is TGCGCCAGCAGCTTGGGAGCGGTCCAAGAGACCCAGTACTTC. Translated, it gives CASSLGAVQETQYF. This sequence joins TRBV5-1 and TRBJ2-5, with TRBD2 as a possible D gene (5 bases). CDR3 length: 14 amino acids. Trimming took off 0 bases at V and 1 base at J, with 7 bases between the two ends. Germline V CDR1 and CDR2: SGHRS, YFSETQ.

This clone was observed a handful of times. The chain employs TRBV5-4 and TRBJ1-2, with a weak D call TRBD1 (5 bases). This CDR3 has 13 residues. V was cut by 0 bases and J by 8 bases, with 11 bases left in between. The germline CDR1 and CDR2 sequences are SGHNT and YYREEE (reference sequence). CDR3 sequence: CASSLAGEGGYTF. CDR3 nucleotides: TGTGCCAGCAGCTTGGCGGGGGAGGGAGGCTACACCTTC.

This clone is a singleton in its sample. The V call is TRBV5-4, the J call TRBJ2-7; D is undetermined. The length of the CDR3 is 16 residues. Looked up from germline, CDR1 is SGHNT and CDR2 is YYREEE (reference sequence). The germline V and J ends were trimmed by 1 base and 1 base, with 15 bases remaining between them. The CDR3 region has the DNA TGTGCCAGCAGCTTGCGGTTGAACTCACCTTCCTACGAGCAGTACTTC. Translating gives CASSLRLNSPSYEQYF.

This chain joins TRBV11-2 and TRBJ2-1; TRBD2 matches at 13 bases. The trim removed 4 bases at V and 4 bases at J, leaving 4 bases unmatched. The CDR3 runs 16 residues. Germline CDR1 reads SGHAT; CDR2 reads FQNNGV. The CDR3 spells CASSYLLAGGYNEQFF. The CDR3 DNA follows: TGTGCCAGCAGCTACCTACTAGCGGGGGGGTACAATGAGCAGTTCTTC.

The chain is built from TRBV6-1 and TRBJ1-2, with D perhaps TRBD1 (5 bases). The germline V gene has CDR1 MNHNS and CDR2 SASEGT. V lost 2 bases to trimming and J lost 4 bases, with 14 bases between them. The CDR3 is 15 amino acids. CDR3 protein: CASSERAAGPYGYTF. Written as DNA, the CDR3 is TGTGCCAGCAGTGAACGCGCCGCAGGGCCCTATGGCTACACCTTC.

The chain uses TRBV10-3 and TRBJ1-3, with D possibly TRBD1 on 6 matching bases. CDR3 size: 15 residues. Germline loops: CDR1 ENHRY, CDR2 SYGVKD. Trimming took 4 bases from V and 1 from J, leaving 11 bases between them. Here the CDR3 DNA reads TGTGCCATCAGTGCAGCAGGGGCGTCTGGAAACACCATATATTTT. It specifies CAISAAGASGNTIYF.

Concerning this clone: In the same sample, other DNA sequences code for this CDR3. The chain links TRBV6-6 to TRBJ1-1, with no clear D. CDR1 and CDR2 (germline): MNHNY, SVGAGI (reference sequence). The CDR3 runs 15 residues. V lost 0 bases and J 0 bases, leaving 8 bases between the germline ends. CDR3 bases: TGTGCCAGCAGTTACTCGACTCAGTTGAACACTGAAGCTTTCTTT. This translates into CASSYSTQLNTEAFF.

CDR3 coding DNA: TGTGCCAGTAACCAGGGCTGGAACACTGAAGCTTTCTTT. As protein: CASNQGWNTEAFF. V usage is TRBV19 and J usage is TRBJ1-1; D might be TRBD1 (5 bases). V was cut by 7 bases and J by 1 base, with 10 bases left in between. The CDR3 loop spans 13 amino acids. Germline V gene data show CDR1 as LNHDA and CDR2 as SQIVND (reference sequence).

The rearrangement links TRBV10-1 to TRBJ2-1, with 7 bases fitting TRBD2. In germline, CDR1 is WNHNN, CDR2 SYGVQD (reference sequence). Unmatched junction bases numbered 4, after V lost 4 bases and J lost 1 base. This CDR3 has 15 residues. The CDR3 region has the DNA TGCGCCAGCAGTGGGGAGCGGGGATCCTACAATGAGCAGTTCTTC. It is translated as CASSGERGSYNEQFF.

This chain connects TRBV19 to TRBJ2-3, with TRBD2 matching over 10 bases. V lost 5 bases to trimming and J lost 1 base; unmatched junction nucleotides: 6. The CDR3 spans 16 residues. Germline lookup yields CDR1 LNHDA and CDR2 SQIVND (reference sequence). CDR3 coding DNA: TGTGCCAGTAGTCGCCTAGCGGGGGCGCGCACAGATACGCAGTATTTT. Residues: CASSRLAGARTDTQYF.